The source of this TCR beta chain is a study of regulatory T cells in long-lasting Graves disease. This clonotype was counted a few times. Its target is unknown. Building of the TCR beta libraries involved iRepertoire HTBI primers and Arm-PCR of CDR3 regions. Authors' analysis steps: Sample data revealed fewer than 70 TRBV and 14 TRBJ segments. TCRdb called the multiplex PCR reads again in MiXCR, with one record for every CDR3 protein. TCRdb's processing, not the authors', yielded these V and J calls. This sample has roughly 360,000 distinct CDR3 sequences, with approximately 23% found just once. Trimming cost V 5 bases and J 8 bases, with 25 bases left between them. CDR1 and CDR2 (germline): SGHKS, YYEKEE (reference sequence). This CDR3 region has 16 residues. Findings of the study overall: Fewer public clonotypes were shared by new patients (around 960) than by persistent patients (2,741). Authors noted too few samples as a limitation.

Time point given: persistent/refractory GD, antithyroid drugs over 5 years with positive TRAb. With RNA extracted from PBMCs as input, the TCR library was made. In Xi'an, China, an endocrinology department was the source of patients. The sequencing used peripheral blood mononuclear cells (PBMCs), collected when the disease was refractory, from a patient treated with antithyroid drugs. The origin of this receptor is a middle-aged woman with Graves disease. The V gene is TRBV5-5, the J gene TRBJ1-1; D call uncertain. The CDR3 DNA follows: TGTGCCAGCAGTTGGGTTAGTGTGTGGGATAGAGGGGAAGCTTTCTTT. Protein: CASSWVSVWDRGEAFF.